Each of the 21 T cell receptor beta chains below was sequenced from the same sample in a study of blood T cells in healthy people across ages. The second PCR ran roughly 7 to 12 cycles with a sample-barcoded 5' primer and J-beta primers. TCRdb re-analysed the 5' RACE reads in MiXCR, keeping a single row per CDR3 protein. The sample contains over 500,000 distinct CDR3 sequences, about 25% of which appear only once. A further study also used this sample, focusing on T cells of mothers and their children.

Sequenced material: blood. The receptors derive from a boy aged 2 to 10 in good health.

The chain couples TRBV27 to TRBJ2-7; maybe TRBD1 (6 bases). This CDR3 is built from 14 residues. CDR1 is MNHEY, CDR2 SMNVEV, per germline (reference sequence). Trimming stripped 5 bases from V and 2 bases from J, with 13 bases between. CDR3 loop: CASSIFRGAYEQYF. The CDR3 nucleotides read TGTGCCAGCAGTATCTTCAGGGGCGCCTACGAGCAGTACTTC.

As to this clonotype: The junction shows a germline mismatch at one end, possibly a read error. The chain couples TRBV5-1 to TRBJ2-4; the D gene is possibly TRBD1 (6 bases). The CDR3 is 18 amino acids. CDR1 SGHRS and CDR2 YFSETQ come from the germline V gene. The CDR3 loop is CASSLGQPTVTAKHIQYF. In DNA form, the CDR3 reads TGCGCCAGCAGCTTAGGACAGCCTACCGTAACGGCCAAACACATTCAGTACTTC.

The sample holds a few counts of this clonotype. The chain uses TRBV2 and TRBJ2-7; possible D gene TRBD1, 5 bases. The CDR3 has 11 amino acids. CDR1 is SNHLY and CDR2 is FYNNEI in the germline V gene. Deletions cut 3 bases from V and 11 bases from J, with 11 bases between. CDR3 bases: TGTGCCAGCAGTGAGGGAAGGGGAAAGTACTTC. This sequence encodes CASSEGRGKYF. The full variable domain, rest sourced from reference TRBV2 and TRBJ2-7, is EPEVTQTPSHQVTQMGQEVILRCVPISNHLYFYWYRQILGQKVEFLVSFYNNEISEKSEIFDDQFSVERPDGSNFTLKIRSTKLEDSAMYFCASSEGRGKYFGPGTRLTVT.

This clonotype has just one count. The chain is built from TRBV20-1 and TRBJ1-5, with D tentatively TRBD1 (5 bases). This CDR3 spans 11 amino acids. Trimming removed 7 bases from V and 7 bases from J, with 11 bases in between. Germline CDR1 reads DFQATT; CDR2 reads SNEGSKA (reference sequence). This chain's CDR3 is CSVPGRQPQHF. The DNA for the CDR3 is TGCAGTGTACCGGGACGGCAGCCCCAGCATTTT.

The chain employs TRBV7-9 and TRBJ2-5, with D possibly being TRBD1 (5 bases). The J call may be faulty, since TRBJ2-1 better matches the DNA end. Germline-derived CDR1 and CDR2 are SEHNR and FQNEAQ (reference sequence). The CDR3 is 15 residues long. CDR3 region: CASSLDRTSYNEQFF. The CDR3 DNA follows: TGTGCCAGCAGCTTAGACAGGACCTCCTACAATGAGCAGTTCTTC.

CDR3: CSVEEVWDSNTGELFF. The CDR3, as DNA: TGCAGCGTTGAAGAGGTGTGGGATTCGAACACCGGGGAGCTGTTTTTT. V usage is TRBV29-1 and J usage is TRBJ2-2, with unresolved D. CDR1 and CDR2 (germline): SQVTM, ANQGSEA. Trimming stripped 0 bases from V and 0 bases from J, with 11 bases between. CDR3 size: 16 residues.

J is TRBJ2-7 and V is TRBV20-1, with TRBD2 identical over 12 bases. CDR1 DFQATT and CDR2 SNEGSKA come from the germline V gene (reference sequence). Trimming took 3 bases from V and 5 from J; bases not matched to a gene: 5. CDR3 size: 14 residues. The CDR3 protein is CSASPTSGGNEQYF. For the CDR3, the DNA is TGCAGTGCTAGTCCGACTAGCGGGGGAAACGAGCAGTACTTC.

V is TRBV24-1 and J is TRBJ2-2; 8 bases fit TRBD1. V shed 4 bases, J shed 7 bases, and the junction held 7 bases outside the gene matches. Germline V CDR1 and CDR2: KGHDR, SFDVKD. The CDR3 is 15 amino acids. The CDR3 bases are TGTGCCACCAGTGACCCGGACAGGGAAGTCGGGGAGCTGTTTTTT. It yields the protein CATSDPDREVGELFF.

The CDR3 spells CASMGGGAGETQYF. In DNA, the CDR3 is TGCGCCAGCATGGGCGGGGGGGCCGGAGAGACCCAGTACTTC. This chain links TRBV10-2 with TRBJ2-5; TRBD2 aligns across 9 bases. CDR3 length equals 14 residues. Germline trimming cut 7 bases from V and 4 bases from J; bases unmatched to any gene: 7. The germline CDR1 and CDR2 sequences are WSHSY and SAAADI.

V gene TRBV2 combines with J gene TRBJ2-2, with D possibly being TRBD2 (6 bases). V was cut by 7 bases and J by 9 bases, with 21 bases left in between. The CDR3 totals 15 residues. Germline-derived CDR1 and CDR2 are SNHLY and FYNNEI. CDR3 residues: CASTPGVRAGRELFF. CDR3 sequence (DNA): TGTGCCAGCACCCCGGGAGTGCGCGCAGGGAGGGAGCTGTTTTTT.

This clonotype was seen a handful of times. The chain combines TRBV20-1 with TRBJ1-1; D call uncertain. The CDR3 is 13 residues long. The V end lost 6 bases, the J end lost 2 bases, and 13 bases lay between the germline ends. In germline, CDR1 is DFQATT, CDR2 SNEGSKA (reference sequence). CDR3 sequence: CSARPERNTEAFF. Written as DNA, the CDR3 is TGCAGTGCGCGCCCCGAGAGAAACACTGAAGCTTTCTTT.

The chain uses TRBV2 and TRBJ2-4, with a tentative D call TRBD2 (6 bases). Trimming stripped 2 bases from V and 7 bases from J, with 6 bases between. The CDR3 loop spans 12 amino acids. CDR1 is SNHLY and CDR2 is FYNNEI in the germline V gene. CDR3 in amino acids: CASSELANIQYF. CDR3 coding DNA: TGTGCCAGCAGTGAACTAGCGAACATTCAGTACTTC. Drawing the rest from reference TRBV2 and TRBJ2-4, the complete variable domain is EPEVTQTPSHQVTQMGQEVILRCVPISNHLYFYWYRQILGQKVEFLVSFYNNEISEKSEIFDDQFSVERPDGSNFTLKIRSTKLEDSAMYFCASSELANIQYFGAGTRLSVL.

The chain links TRBV14 to TRBJ2-1, with D perhaps TRBD2 (6 bases). CDR1 is SGHDN and CDR2 is FVKESK in the germline V gene. The V end lost 1 base, the J end lost 1 base, and 17 bases lay between the germline ends. This CDR3 is 18 amino acids long. CDR3 DNA: TGTGCCAGCAGCCAAGGTCGAGCGGACTACCGTTCCTACAATGAGCAGTTCTTC. It translates to CASSQGRADYRSYNEQFF.

V usage is TRBV7-2 and J usage is TRBJ2-7; 9 bases line up with TRBD2. The CDR3 consists of 16 residues. CDR1 and CDR2 (germline): SGHTA, FQGNSA. V was clipped by 4 bases and J by 11 bases; unmatched bases: 18. The CDR3 DNA follows: TGTGCCAGCAGCTCCCCTTCCAGCGGGAGGCCAGGAGGAGAGTACTTC. Translated, it gives CASSSPSSGRPGGEYF.

The chain carries TRBV7-9 and TRBJ2-1; TRBD1 agrees at 7 bases. The end of the DNA aligns better with TRBJ2-5, so the J call may be wrong. The CDR3 is made up of 13 amino acids. Per germline, CDR1 SEHNR and CDR2 FQNEAQ (reference sequence). For the CDR3, the DNA is TGTGCCAGCAGCTTCGACAGGGAAGAGACCCAGTACTTC. The encoded protein is CASSFDREETQYF.

This chain joins TRBV14 and TRBJ2-2, with 7 bases fitting TRBD1. V shed 1 base and J 4 bases; nucleotides not matched to a gene: 3. The germline V gene has CDR1 SGHDN and CDR2 FVKESK. The CDR3 loop spans 15 amino acids. The CDR3 protein is CASSQAGTATGELFF. The DNA of the CDR3 is TGTGCCAGCAGCCAAGCGGGGACAGCCACCGGGGAGCTGTTTTTT.

There are many counts of this clonotype. The chain joins TRBV25-1 to TRBJ1-2; D is uncertain. This CDR3 spans 11 amino acids. Germline V lookup: CDR1 MGHDK, CDR2 SYGVNS. The V and J ends lost 4 bases and 2 bases respectively, with 2 bases between them. The CDR3 region has the DNA TGTGCCAGCAGTGGGAACTATGGCTACACCTTC. It encodes CASSGNYGYTF.

This rearrangement joins TRBV12-5 to TRBJ1-4; D gene ambiguous. Germline V gives CDR1 LGHNT, CDR2 FRNRAP. The ends were cut back, 6 bases at V and 5 bases at J, with 4 bases in the middle. This CDR3 contains 11 residues. The CDR3 DNA is TGTGCTAGTGGCATCAATGAAAAACTGTTTTTT. Residues: CASGINEKLFF.

The chain employs TRBV3-1 and TRBJ1-1; D not resolved. Germline CDR1 LGHDT, CDR2 YNNKEL (reference sequence). This CDR3 is built from 12 residues. V was shortened by 2 bases and J by 5 bases, with 6 bases between the two germline ends. The CDR3 here is CASSQPGTEAFF. CDR3 in DNA: TGTGCCAGCAGCCAACCGGGAACTGAAGCTTTCTTT.

This chain links TRBV9 with TRBJ2-2, with TRBD2 as a possible D gene (5 bases). Germline values: CDR1 SGDLS, CDR2 YYNGEE. This CDR3 comprises 18 residues. V was pared by 7 bases and J by 1 base, with 23 bases between. The chain's CDR3 is CASPLKLALGRNTGELFF. The CDR3 DNA sequence: TGTGCCAGCCCCCTCAAGTTAGCGCTCGGAAGGAACACCGGGGAGCTGTTTTTT.

This clonotype was counted between two and nine times. V gene TRBV14 combines with J gene TRBJ2-5; 9 bases match TRBD2. J lost 4 bases, V lost 4 bases, and 13 bases had no gene match. Germline V gene data show CDR1 as SGHDN and CDR2 as FVKESK. The CDR3 covers 17 residues. This CDR3 is CASSLGTWSGRRETQYF. The CDR3 DNA follows: TGTGCCAGCAGCCTGGGGACTTGGAGCGGGAGGCGAGAGACCCAGTACTTC.